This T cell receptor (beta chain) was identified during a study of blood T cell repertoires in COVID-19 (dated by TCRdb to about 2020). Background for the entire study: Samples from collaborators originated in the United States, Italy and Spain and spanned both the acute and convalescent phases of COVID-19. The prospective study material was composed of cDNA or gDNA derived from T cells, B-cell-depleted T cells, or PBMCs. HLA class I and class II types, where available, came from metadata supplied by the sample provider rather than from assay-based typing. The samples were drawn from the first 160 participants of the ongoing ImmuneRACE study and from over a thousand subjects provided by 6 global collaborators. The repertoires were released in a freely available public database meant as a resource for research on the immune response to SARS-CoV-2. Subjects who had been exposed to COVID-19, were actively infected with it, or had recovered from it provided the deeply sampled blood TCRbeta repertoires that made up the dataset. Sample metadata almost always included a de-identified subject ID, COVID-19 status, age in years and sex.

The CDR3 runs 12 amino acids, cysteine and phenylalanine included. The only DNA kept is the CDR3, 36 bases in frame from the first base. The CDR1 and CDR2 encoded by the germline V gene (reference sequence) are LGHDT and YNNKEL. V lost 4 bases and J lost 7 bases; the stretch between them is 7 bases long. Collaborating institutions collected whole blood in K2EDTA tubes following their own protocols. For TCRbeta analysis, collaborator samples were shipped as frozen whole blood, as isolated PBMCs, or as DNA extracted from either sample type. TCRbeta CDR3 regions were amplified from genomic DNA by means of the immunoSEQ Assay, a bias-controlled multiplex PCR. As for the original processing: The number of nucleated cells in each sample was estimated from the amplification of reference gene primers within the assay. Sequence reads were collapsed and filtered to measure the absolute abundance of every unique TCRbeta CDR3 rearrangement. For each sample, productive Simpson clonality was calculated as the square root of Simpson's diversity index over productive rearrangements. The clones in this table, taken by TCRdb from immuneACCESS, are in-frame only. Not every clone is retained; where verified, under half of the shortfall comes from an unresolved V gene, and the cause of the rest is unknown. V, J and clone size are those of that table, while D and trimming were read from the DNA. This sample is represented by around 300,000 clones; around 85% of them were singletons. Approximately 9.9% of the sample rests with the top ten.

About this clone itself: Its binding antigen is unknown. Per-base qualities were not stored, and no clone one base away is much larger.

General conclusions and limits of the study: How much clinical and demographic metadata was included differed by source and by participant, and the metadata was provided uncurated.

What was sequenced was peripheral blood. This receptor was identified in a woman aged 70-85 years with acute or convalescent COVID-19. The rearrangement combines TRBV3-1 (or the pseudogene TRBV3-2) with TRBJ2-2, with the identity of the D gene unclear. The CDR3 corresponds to CASSLPGGELFF. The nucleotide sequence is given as TGTGCCAGCAGCCTCCCAGGCGGGGAGCTGTTTTTT.